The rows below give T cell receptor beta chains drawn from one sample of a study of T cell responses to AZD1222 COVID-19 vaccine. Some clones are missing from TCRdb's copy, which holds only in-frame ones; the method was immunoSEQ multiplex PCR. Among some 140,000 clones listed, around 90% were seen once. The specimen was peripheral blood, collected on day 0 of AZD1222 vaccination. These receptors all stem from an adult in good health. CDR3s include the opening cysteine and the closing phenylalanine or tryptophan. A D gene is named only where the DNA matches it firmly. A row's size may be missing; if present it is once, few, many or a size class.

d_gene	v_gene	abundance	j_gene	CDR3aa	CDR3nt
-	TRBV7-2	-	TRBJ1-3	CASSLINVGGSHSGNTIYF	TGTGCCAGCAGCTTAATTAATGTGGGGGGCTCCCACTCTGGAAACACCATATATTTT
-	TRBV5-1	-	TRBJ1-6	CASSPEGGESPLHF	TGCGCCAGCAGCCCGGAGGGAGGGGAGTCACCCCTCCACTTT
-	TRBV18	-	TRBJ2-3	CASSPLGGSQFSTDTQYF	TGTGCCAGCTCACCACTGGGGGGTTCCCAGTTTAGCACAGATACGCAGTATTTT
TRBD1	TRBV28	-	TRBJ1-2	CASSFPGTGASRGYTF	TGTGCCAGCAGTTTTCCCGGGACAGGAGCCAGTCGGGGCTACACCTTC
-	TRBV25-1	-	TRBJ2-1	CASSESPNNEQFF	TGTGCCAGCAGTGAATCCCCGAACAATGAGCAGTTCTTC
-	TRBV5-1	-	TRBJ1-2	CASSLDGAGYGYTF	TGCGCCAGCAGCTTGGACGGGGCCGGCTATGGCTACACCTTC
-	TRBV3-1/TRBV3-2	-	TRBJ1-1	CASSQVSQGYNTEAFF	TGTGCCAGCAGCCAAGTCTCCCAGGGCTATAACACTGAAGCTTTCTTT
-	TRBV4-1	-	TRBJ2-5	CASSQDRGERNGGSQYF	TGCGCCAGCAGCCAAGATCGAGGGGAACGGAACGGTGGGTCCCAGTACTTC
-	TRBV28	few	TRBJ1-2	CASTSRDKIHGYTF	TGTGCCAGCACCTCGCGGGACAAAATCCATGGCTACACCTTC
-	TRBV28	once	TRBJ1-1	CASRDSTGLNTEAFF	TGTGCCAGCAGAGACTCAACAGGACTTAACACTGAAGCTTTCTTT
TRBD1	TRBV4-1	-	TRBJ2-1	CASSQDQGQGIYNEQFF	TGCGCCAGCAGCCAAGATCAGGGACAGGGGATCTACAATGAGCAGTTCTTC
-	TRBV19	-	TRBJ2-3	CASSQTATTDTQYF	TGTGCCAGTAGTCAGACAGCTACCACAGATACGCAGTATTTT
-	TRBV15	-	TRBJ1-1	CATGRLNTEAFF	TGTGCCACCGGTAGATTGAACACTGAAGCTTTCTTT
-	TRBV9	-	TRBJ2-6	CASSPGGAGANVLTF	TGTGCCAGCAGCCCCGGGGGCGCTGGGGCCAACGTCCTGACTTTC
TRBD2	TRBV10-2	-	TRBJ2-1	CASSERLAGATSYNEQFF	TGCGCCAGCAGTGAGCGGCTAGCGGGGGCCACGTCCTACAATGAGCAGTTCTTC
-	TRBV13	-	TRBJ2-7	CASSLGRGEQYF	TGTGCCAGCAGCTTAGGCCGGGGCGAGCAGTACTTC
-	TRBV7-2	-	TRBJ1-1	CASSLQDLLNTEAFF	TGTGCCAGCAGCTTACAGGACCTTTTGAACACTGAAGCTTTCTTT
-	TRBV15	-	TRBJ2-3	CATSRDRAADTQYF	TGTGCCACCAGCAGAGACAGGGCAGCAGATACGCAGTATTTT
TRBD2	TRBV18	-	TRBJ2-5	CASSPEGLAGEQETQYF	TGTGCCAGCTCACCCGAAGGGCTAGCGGGAGAGCAAGAGACCCAGTACTTC
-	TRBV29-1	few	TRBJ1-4	CSVVGTAGGEKLFF	TGCAGCGTTGTAGGGACGGCGGGGGGCGAAAAACTGTTTTTT
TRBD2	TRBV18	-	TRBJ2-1	CASSPVSGGAPSSYNEQFF	TGTGCCAGCTCACCAGTCAGCGGGGGTGCCCCTAGCTCCTACAATGAGCAGTTCTTC
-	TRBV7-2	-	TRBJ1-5	CASSLAVGGNQPQHF	TGTGCCAGCAGCTTGGCCGTGGGGGGGAATCAGCCCCAGCATTTT
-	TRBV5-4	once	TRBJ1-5	CASSGDSNQPQHF	TGTGCCAGCAGCGGGGACAGCAATCAGCCCCAGCATTTT
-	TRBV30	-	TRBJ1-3	CAWSVGYSGNTIYF	TGTGCCTGGAGTGTGGGGTACTCTGGAAACACCATATATTTT
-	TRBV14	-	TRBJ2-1	CASSEGPYNEQFF	TGTGCCAGCAGCGAAGGACCCTACAATGAGCAGTTCTTC
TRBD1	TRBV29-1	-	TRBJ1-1	CSVDSGDSTEAFF	TGCAGCGTTGACTCAGGGGACAGCACTGAAGCTTTCTTT
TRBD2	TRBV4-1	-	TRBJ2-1	CASSLPSGGTYNEQFF	TGCGCCAGCAGCCTACCTAGCGGGGGTACTTACAATGAGCAGTTCTTC
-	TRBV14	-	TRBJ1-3	CASSQGLLSGNTIYF	TGTGCCAGCAGCCAAGGTCTCCTCTCTGGAAACACCATATATTTT